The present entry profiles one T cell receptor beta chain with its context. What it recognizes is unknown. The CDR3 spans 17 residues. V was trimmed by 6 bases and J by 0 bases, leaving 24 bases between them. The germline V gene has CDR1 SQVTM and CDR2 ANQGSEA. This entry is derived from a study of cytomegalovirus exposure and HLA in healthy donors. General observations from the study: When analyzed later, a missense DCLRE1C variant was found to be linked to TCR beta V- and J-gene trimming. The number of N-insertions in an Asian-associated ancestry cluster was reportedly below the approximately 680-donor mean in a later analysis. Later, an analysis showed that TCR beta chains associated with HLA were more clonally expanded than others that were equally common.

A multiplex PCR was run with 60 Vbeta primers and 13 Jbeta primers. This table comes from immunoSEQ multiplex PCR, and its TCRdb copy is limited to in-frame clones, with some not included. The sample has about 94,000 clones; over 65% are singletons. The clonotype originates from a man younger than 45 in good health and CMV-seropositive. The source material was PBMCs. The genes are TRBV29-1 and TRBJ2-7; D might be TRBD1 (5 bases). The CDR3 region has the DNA TGCAGCGTGTTAAATACAGGAGCCCTTTCTTACTCCTACGAGCAGTACTTC. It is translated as CSVLNTGALSYSYEQYF.